The 3 T cell receptor beta chains in this list originate from one sample, sequenced in a study of Graves' ophthalmopathy and Graves' hyperthyroidism. Investigators amplified TCR beta CDR3 regions from RNA transcripts. RT-PCR with HTBI primers came first, then second-round multiplex PCR. Each CDR3 protein is one row after TCRdb ran MiXCR on the multiplex PCR reads. The table has some 1.1 million distinct CDR3 sequences, less than 45% seen once. The sample consisted of peripheral blood or thyroid tissue (not recorded which). The receptor set was obtained from an adult man with Graves' hyperthyroidism.

This clonotype showed up many times. The chain combines TRBV20-1 with TRBJ2-5, with 9 bases that match TRBD2. The V and J ends lost 3 bases and 3 bases, in that order; junction bases with no gene match: 11. Germline CDR1 and CDR2: DFQATT and SNEGSKA (reference sequence). The CDR3 is 16 residues long. The DNA for the CDR3 is TGCAGTGCTAGGAATGTGGCGGGGGGGCAGAAAGAGACCCAGTACTTC. Protein product: CSARNVAGGQKETQYF.

Regarding this clonotype: A much larger clone lies one base from this, so it may be a read error. Written as DNA, the CDR3 is TGTGCCAGCGGCTTCAGGGTACAAGAGACCCAGTACTTC. It specifies CASGFRVQETQYF. V gene TRBV7-7 combines with J gene TRBJ2-5; a weak D match, TRBD1 (5 bases). CDR3 size: 13 residues. Germline loops: CDR1 SSHAT, CDR2 FNYEAQ (reference sequence).

The chain has TRBV7-9 and TRBJ2-6, with 7 bases lining up with TRBD1. Germline lookup yields CDR1 SEHNR and CDR2 FQNEAQ (reference sequence). This CDR3 has 16 amino acids. With V trimmed by 5 bases and J by 0 bases, 4 bases remained unmatched. CDR3: CASSRGQVSGANVLTF. In nucleotides, the CDR3 is TGTGCCAGCAGCCGAGGACAGGTCTCTGGGGCCAACGTCCTGACTTTC. The full variable domain, completed using reference TRBV7-9 and TRBJ2-6, is DTGVSQNPRHKITKRGQNVTFRCDPISEHNRLYWYRQTLGQGPEFLTYFQNEAQLEKSRLLSDRFSAERPKGSFSTLEIQRTEQGDSAMYLCASSRGQVSGANVLTFGAGSRLTVL.